This T cell receptor beta chain was sequenced during a study of blood T cell repertoires in COVID-19. In the study overall: The cDNA or gDNA used as material had been derived from T cells, B-cell-depleted T cells, or PBMCs.

The assay was immunoSEQ multiplex PCR, and TCRdb's table has in-frame clones only and misses some. The profile shows more than 95,000 clones, more than 70% of them singletons. Per the germline V gene, CDR1 is LNHDA and CDR2 is SQIVND (reference sequence). The CDR3 extends over 14 amino acids. V was trimmed by 4 bases and J by 4 bases, leaving 11 bases between them. V gene TRBV19 combines with J gene TRBJ1-5, with D unclear. The origin of this receptor is a woman older than 75 in a cohort sampled during active COVID-19. Material: peripheral blood. In DNA form, the CDR3 reads TGTGCCAGTAGTAAGGAGGGCTCAAATCAGCCCCAGCATTTT. Amino acid sequence: CASSKEGSNQPQHF.